These 26 T cell receptor beta chains were sequenced from one sample in a study of monozygotic twins with inflammatory bowel disease. With the 5' RACE reads reprocessed, TCRdb shows one record per CDR3 protein and no DNA. The sample has 300,000 to 350,000 distinct CDR3 sequences. Sequencing used blood. The source of these receptors is a human donor with ulcerative colitis or Crohn's disease, or a healthy co-twin of an affected twin (not recorded which).

This chain connects TRBV7-8 to TRBJ1-3; the TRBD1 assignment by TCRdb is unverifiable without DNA. From germline, CDR1 is SGHVS and CDR2 FQNEAQ. The CDR3 runs 14 residues. This CDR3 reads CASSSGTGGNTIYF.

The chain combines TRBV15 with TRBJ2-1; the TRBD2 assignment by TCRdb is unverifiable without DNA. CDR1 is LNHNV, CDR2 YYDKDF, per germline (reference sequence). The CDR3 has 18 residues. CDR3 amino acids: CATSRGVGRDHSYNEQFF. Using reference TRBV15 and TRBJ2-1 for the parts outside the CDR3, the full variable domain is DAMVIQNPRYQVTQFGKPVTLSCSQTLNHNVMYWYQQKSSQAPKLLFHYYDKDFNNEADTPDNFQSRRPNTSFCFLDIRSPGLGDTAMYLCATSRGVGRDHSYNEQFFGPGTRLTVL.

This chain uses TRBV5-1 with TRBJ2-2; TCRdb outputs TRBD2, but without DNA this stays unchecked. Germline-derived CDR1 and CDR2 are SGHRS and YFSETQ. The CDR3 extends over 17 amino acids. This chain's CDR3 is CASSGTSGGSNTGELFF.

The chain joins TRBV30 to TRBJ1-5; TCRdb selects TRBD1, and the lack of DNA leaves this call unchecked. The CDR3 extends over 13 amino acids. CDR1 and CDR2 (germline): GTSNPN, SVGIG (reference sequence). The CDR3 is CAWDRQVGQPQHF.

The chain combines TRBV12-3 or TRBV12-4 with TRBJ2-1; TCRdb reports TRBD1, a call that lacks DNA to check it against. The CDR3 has 14 amino acids. CDR3 residues: CASIRTGSYNEQFF.

V gene TRBV12-3 or TRBV12-4 combines with J gene TRBJ2-7; TCRdb's assignment of TRBD1 cannot be checked, as there is no DNA. The CDR3 runs to 15 residues. Here the CDR3 reads CASSSTGVRKGEQYF.

V is TRBV5-1 and J is TRBJ1-1. CDR1 and CDR2 from the germline V gene are SGHRS and YFSETQ. This CDR3 region has 14 residues. This chain's CDR3 is CASSAPTRNAEAFF.

The V and J genes are TRBV7-8 and TRBJ1-6. The CDR3 runs 17 residues. Germline V gene lookup returns CDR1 SGHVS and CDR2 FQNEAQ. The CDR3 protein is CASSLSRPILSESPLHF.

The CDR3 here is CASSIGGLLTGELFF. The V call is TRBV19, the J call TRBJ2-2; TCRdb's assignment of TRBD2 cannot be checked, as there is no DNA. From germline, CDR1 is LNHDA and CDR2 SQIVND (reference sequence). This CDR3 comprises 15 residues. The variable domain in full, completed from reference TRBV19 and TRBJ2-2, reads DGGITQSPKYLFRKEGQNVTLSCEQNLNHDAMYWYRQDPGQGLRLIYYSQIVNDFQKGDIAEGYSVSREKKESFPLTVTSAQKNPTAFYLCASSIGGLLTGELFFGEGSRLTVL.

The CDR3 region is CSATSTDYNEQFF. The chain recombines TRBV20-1 with TRBJ2-1; TCRdb selects TRBD2, and the lack of DNA leaves this call unchecked. In germline, CDR1 is DFQATT, CDR2 SNEGSKA (reference sequence). This CDR3 has 13 amino acids.

The chain has TRBV20-1 and TRBJ1-2; no DNA is available, so the TRBD1 call from TCRdb remains unchecked. The germline V gene encodes CDR1 DFQATT and CDR2 SNEGSKA (reference sequence). CDR3 size: 15 residues. Here the CDR3 reads CSASSGQAGFYGYTF.

The V gene is TRBV9, the J gene TRBJ1-4; TCRdb reports TRBD1, a call that lacks DNA to check it against. The CDR3 length is 14 residues. Germline CDR1 SGDLS, CDR2 YYNGEE. The CDR3 sequence is CASSGAGLNEKLFF.

The chain combines TRBV27 with TRBJ2-6; TCRdb names TRBD1, which stays unverified in the absence of DNA. Germline V CDR1 and CDR2: MNHEY, SMNVEV (reference sequence). The CDR3 covers 17 residues. CDR3 sequence: CASSLDRAFSGANVLTF.

The V and J genes are TRBV20-1 and TRBJ1-4; TCRdb picks TRBD1, but there is no DNA to check that call. CDR3 length: 13 residues. The V gene's germline CDR1 is DFQATT and CDR2 SNEGSKA (reference sequence). This chain's CDR3 is CSAGGVDREGLFF.

This rearrangement joins TRBV5-4 to TRBJ2-2; the D gene TCRdb calls, TRBD1, cannot be checked with no DNA. Looked up from germline, CDR1 is SGHNT and CDR2 is YYREEE (reference sequence). The CDR3 has 15 amino acids. This CDR3 reads CASNPSQGLRGELFF.

V and J are TRBV7-9 and TRBJ1-1; the D gene TCRdb calls, TRBD1, cannot be checked with no DNA. The CDR3 runs 13 residues. Germline CDR1 SEHNR, CDR2 FQNEAQ (reference sequence). CDR3 sequence: CASSRDRLAEAFF.

The rearrangement links TRBV20-1 to TRBJ1-1; TCRdb outputs TRBD1, but without DNA this stays unchecked. CDR3 length: 12 residues. Germline CDR1 reads DFQATT; CDR2 reads SNEGSKA (reference sequence). The CDR3 spells CSALYQGTEAFF.

CDR3 region: CASRTRDTGVPDTQYF. The V call is TRBV27, the J call TRBJ2-3; TCRdb reports TRBD1, a call that lacks DNA to check it against. This CDR3 has 16 amino acids. Germline CDR1 reads MNHEY; CDR2 reads SMNVEV (reference sequence).

The chain recombines TRBV4-1 with TRBJ1-2; TCRdb's D gene call, TRBD1, goes unchecked for lack of DNA. Germline lookup yields CDR1 MGHRA and CDR2 YSYEKL. This CDR3 has 13 residues. The CDR3: CASSQAGGNGYTF.

V usage is TRBV7-2 and J usage is TRBJ2-1. CDR1 is SGHTA, CDR2 FQGNSA, per germline. CDR3 length: 13 amino acids. The CDR3 sequence is CASSLAGIPEQFF.

The chain couples TRBV5-1 to TRBJ2-3; as DNA is missing, the TRBD2 call by TCRdb cannot be tested. Germline V CDR1 and CDR2: SGHRS, YFSETQ. The CDR3 is 16 amino acids. The CDR3 protein is CASSPNRAPRKDTQYF. Full variable domain (remainder filled in from reference TRBV5-1 and TRBJ2-3): KAGVTQTPRYLIKTRGQQVTLSCSPISGHRSVSWYQQTPGQGLQFLFEYFSETQRNKGNFPGRFSGRQFSNSRSEMNVSTLELGDSALYLCASSPNRAPRKDTQYFGPGTRLTVL.

The chain links TRBV6-6 to TRBJ2-7. The CDR3 has 13 amino acids. The germline gives CDR1 MNHNY, CDR2 SVGAGI (reference sequence). Here the CDR3 reads CASRGTEGYEQYF.

The chain couples TRBV11-2 to TRBJ2-3. This CDR3 region has 15 residues. Germline V lookup: CDR1 SGHAT, CDR2 FQNNGV. The CDR3 spells CASSLEVTSTDTQYF.

The rearrangement uses TRBV14 and TRBJ1-4; checking the TCRdb D call of TRBD1 is not possible without DNA. This CDR3 contains 18 residues. Looked up from germline, CDR1 is SGHDN and CDR2 is FVKESK. This CDR3 is CASSQLGLLGDPGEKLFF.

The J gene is TRBJ2-3, the V gene TRBV4-1; TCRdb lists TRBD1, though no DNA is available to test this call. This CDR3 comprises 15 residues. CDR1 is MGHRA and CDR2 is YSYEKL in the germline V gene. This chain's CDR3 is CASSPGGASTDTQYF.

The gene calls are TRBV4-1 and TRBJ2-1; TCRdb gives TRBD1 as the D gene, but with no DNA this cannot be confirmed. The CDR3 has 15 amino acids. Germline CDR1 and CDR2: MGHRA and YSYEKL. The chain's CDR3 is CASHQIGGASNEQFF.